Listed below are T cell receptor beta chains from one sample, sequenced in a study of shared clonotypes between healthy human individuals. Assay: immunoSEQ multiplex PCR; the TCRdb copy retains only in-frame clones and omits some. Of hundreds of thousands of clones in the sample, more than 60% are singletons; the top ten hold 10%. The sequenced sample consisted of memory CD4+ T cells sorted from blood. Source of these receptors: a man under 40 in good health. Both conserved end residues are trimmed from each CDR3.

ASIASGNTGELF	TRBV6-5	TRBJ2-2
ASSQESGGRAVKTQY	TRBV4-1	TRBJ2-5
ASSPGAGELF	TRBV7-2	TRBJ2-2
ASQQDRSSYNEQF	TRBV19	TRBJ2-1
ASSLAFREQY	TRBV7-8	TRBJ2-7
AITPRAGDSGHEQY	TRBV10-3	TRBJ2-7
ASSYVGGGETQY	TRBV6-6	TRBJ2-5
ASSEVGGNQPQH	TRBV6-1	TRBJ1-5
ASSPLIGGDHYEQY	TRBV18	TRBJ2-7
ASSLRTGGLGKLETQY	TRBV7-8	TRBJ2-5
ASSLTYTDTQY	TRBV6-1	TRBJ2-3
SAGRGETQY	TRBV20-1	TRBJ2-5
ASRSRDPSPGANVLT	TRBV28	TRBJ2-6
ASSEQARTGPYEQY	TRBV6-1	TRBJ2-7
ASSLEAGEKF	TRBV7-9	TRBJ2-1
ASSSPSASGNYEQY	TRBV28	TRBJ2-7
ASSLVEVGAGAF	TRBV28	TRBJ1-1
ASSPPKTGLNTGELF	TRBV18	TRBJ2-2
ASSAGQGSNEQF	TRBV6-4	TRBJ2-1
ASSGGGVSGANVLT	TRBV5-4	TRBJ2-6
ASSPSLPSEAYNEQF	TRBV19	TRBJ2-1
ASSPGVAVYNEQF	TRBV28	TRBJ2-1
ASSRGTVSSWQPQH	TRBV7-3	TRBJ1-5
ASVRRTTPSLGDEQF	TRBV11-2	TRBJ2-1
ASSPPRLAGLNQETQY	TRBV7-9	TRBJ2-5
ASSRQGNGYEQY	TRBV6-1	TRBJ2-7
ASTETSAGGELF	TRBV7-9	TRBJ2-2
ASSLYGGPHNEQF	TRBV5-6	TRBJ2-1
ASSLGQGRLF	TRBV28	TRBJ1-4
ASSQEGAVDQPQH	TRBV14	TRBJ1-5
ASSVLSTSDNEQF	TRBV9	TRBJ2-1
ASSLGPAASGREEQF	TRBV5-1	TRBJ2-1